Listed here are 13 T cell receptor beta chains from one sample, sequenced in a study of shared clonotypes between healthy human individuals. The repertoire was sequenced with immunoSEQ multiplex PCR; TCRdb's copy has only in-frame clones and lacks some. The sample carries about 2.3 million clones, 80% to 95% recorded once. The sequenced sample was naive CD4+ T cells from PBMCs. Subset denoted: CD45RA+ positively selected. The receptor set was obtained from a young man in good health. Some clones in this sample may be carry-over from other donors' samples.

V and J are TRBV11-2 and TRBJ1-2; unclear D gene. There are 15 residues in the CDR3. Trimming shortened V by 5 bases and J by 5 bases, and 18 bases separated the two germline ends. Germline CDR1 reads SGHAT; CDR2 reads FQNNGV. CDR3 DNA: TGTGCCAGCAGCCCTAGAGCAGACCCCTTATATGGCTACACCTTC. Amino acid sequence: CASSPRADPLYGYTF.

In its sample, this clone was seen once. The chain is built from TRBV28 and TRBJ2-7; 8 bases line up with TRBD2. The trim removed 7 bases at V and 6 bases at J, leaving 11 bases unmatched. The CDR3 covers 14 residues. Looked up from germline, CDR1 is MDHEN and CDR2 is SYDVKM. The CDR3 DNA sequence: TGTGCCAGCACCCTTACAACCGGGGGGGTCGAGCAGTACTTC. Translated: CASTLTTGGVEQYF.

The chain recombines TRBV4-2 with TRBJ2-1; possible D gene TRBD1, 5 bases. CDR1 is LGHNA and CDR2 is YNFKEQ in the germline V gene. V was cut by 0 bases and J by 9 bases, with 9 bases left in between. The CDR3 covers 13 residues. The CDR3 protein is CASSQDIGAEQFF. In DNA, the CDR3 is TGTGCCAGCAGCCAAGATATAGGGGCTGAGCAGTTCTTC.

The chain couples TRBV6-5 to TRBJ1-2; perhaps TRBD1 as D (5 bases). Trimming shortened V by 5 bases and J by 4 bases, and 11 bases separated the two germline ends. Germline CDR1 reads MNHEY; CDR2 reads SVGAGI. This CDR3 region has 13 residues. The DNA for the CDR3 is TGTGCCAGCAGTGGCAGGGACGTCTATGGCTACACCTTC. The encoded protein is CASSGRDVYGYTF.

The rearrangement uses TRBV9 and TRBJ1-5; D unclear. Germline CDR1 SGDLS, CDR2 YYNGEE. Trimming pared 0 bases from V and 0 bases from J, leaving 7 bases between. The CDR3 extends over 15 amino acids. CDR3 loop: CASSVEASSNQPQHF. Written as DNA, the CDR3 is TGTGCCAGCAGCGTAGAGGCCAGTAGCAATCAGCCCCAGCATTTT.

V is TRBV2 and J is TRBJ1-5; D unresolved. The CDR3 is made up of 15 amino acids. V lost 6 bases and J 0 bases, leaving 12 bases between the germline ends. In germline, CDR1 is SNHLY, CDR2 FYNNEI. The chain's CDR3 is CASRSSTYSNQPQHF. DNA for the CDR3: TGTGCCAGCAGGTCTTCAACCTATAGCAATCAGCCCCAGCATTTT.

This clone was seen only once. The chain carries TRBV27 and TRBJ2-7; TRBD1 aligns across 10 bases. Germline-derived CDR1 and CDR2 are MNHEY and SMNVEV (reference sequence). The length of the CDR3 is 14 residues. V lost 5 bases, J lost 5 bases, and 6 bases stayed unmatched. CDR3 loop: CASSVPGQGHEQYF. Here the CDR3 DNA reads TGTGCCAGCAGTGTTCCGGGACAGGGGCACGAGCAGTACTTC.

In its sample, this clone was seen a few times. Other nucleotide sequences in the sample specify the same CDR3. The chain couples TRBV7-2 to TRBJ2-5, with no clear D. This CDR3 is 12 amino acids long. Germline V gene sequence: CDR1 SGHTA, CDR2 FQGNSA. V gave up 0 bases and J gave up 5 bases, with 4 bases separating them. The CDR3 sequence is CASSLARETQYF. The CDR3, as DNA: TGTGCCAGCAGCTTAGCGCGGGAGACCCAGTACTTC.

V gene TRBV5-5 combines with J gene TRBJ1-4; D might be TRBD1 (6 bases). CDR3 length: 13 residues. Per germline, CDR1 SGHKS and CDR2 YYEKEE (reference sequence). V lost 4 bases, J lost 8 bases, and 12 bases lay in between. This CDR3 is CASSVGTMEKLFF. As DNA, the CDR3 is TGTGCCAGCAGCGTCGGGACAATGGAAAAACTGTTTTTT.

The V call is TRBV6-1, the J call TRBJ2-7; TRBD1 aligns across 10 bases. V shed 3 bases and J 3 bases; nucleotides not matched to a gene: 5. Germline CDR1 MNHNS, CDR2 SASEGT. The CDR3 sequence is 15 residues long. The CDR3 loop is CASSEGTGVGYEQYF. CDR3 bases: TGTGCCAGCAGTGAGGGGACAGGGGTGGGCTACGAGCAGTACTTC.

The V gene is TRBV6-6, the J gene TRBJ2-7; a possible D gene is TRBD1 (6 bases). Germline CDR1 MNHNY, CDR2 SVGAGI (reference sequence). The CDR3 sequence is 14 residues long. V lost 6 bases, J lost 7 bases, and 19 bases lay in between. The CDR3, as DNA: TGTGCCAGCAGCCAAGGGACATCCGCGGCGGAGCAGTACTTC. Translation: CASSQGTSAAEQYF.

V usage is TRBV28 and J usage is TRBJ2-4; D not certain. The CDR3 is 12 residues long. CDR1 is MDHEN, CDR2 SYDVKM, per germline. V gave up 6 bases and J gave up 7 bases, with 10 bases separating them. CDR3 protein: CASSRPGNIQYF. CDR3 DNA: TGTGCCAGCAGCCGACCCGGGAACATTCAGTACTTC.

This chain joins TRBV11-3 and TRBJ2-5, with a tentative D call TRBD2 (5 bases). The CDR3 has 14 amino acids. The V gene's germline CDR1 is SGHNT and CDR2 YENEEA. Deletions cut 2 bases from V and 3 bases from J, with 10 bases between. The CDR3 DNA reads TGTGCCAGCAGCTTACGAGGGAATAAAGAGACCCAGTACTTC. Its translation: CASSLRGNKETQYF.